In its sample, the clone carrying this T cell receptor (delta chain) ranks as medium-sized. The germline V gene encodes CDR1 TVYSNPD and CDR2 GDNSRS (reference sequence). This CDR3 region has 19 residues. V lost 5 bases and J 0 bases, leaving 31 bases between the germline ends. TCRdb reanalyzed the RT-PCR reads using CATT. The repertoire holds 1,000 to 1,500 delta-chain clones, with around 30% as singletons. This entry belongs to a study of gamma-delta T cells after stem cell transplantation. The sequencing sample was made of gamma-delta T cells. This receptor was obtained from a human donor. It is not recorded whose cells these are; they may come from a transplant donor. V is TRDV3 and J is TRDJ1; the D call may be TRDD2 or TRDD3 (8 bases each). In nucleotides, the CDR3 is TGTGCCACCACTTCCTACGTAATTCTGGGGGAGCCTTACACCGATAAACTCATCTTT. Translating it yields CATTSYVILGEPYTDKLIF.